Listed here is a single TCR beta chain. It has no known antigen specificity. Base qualities are not recorded, but no much larger clone differs from it by a single base. CD4+ T cells from unexposed donors were collected before the COVID-19 pandemic (2011-2018). After approximately eleven days of culture, CD4+ T cells were isolated with the EasySep CD4+ T cell isolation kit. As cell number allowed, CD4+ T cells from unexposed donors were tested for reactivity to SARS-CoV-2 S and N and to four common cold coronavirus spike pools. Each well held 1.5 million to 2 million PBMCs cultured in IMDM containing roughly 5.1% human AB serum and approximately 9.3 IU/ml IL-2. Half of the culture medium was replaced with fresh IL-2-containing medium on days 3 and 7. Each peptide culture condition was generally run in triplicate replicate wells. Leukapheresis product for the unexposed donors was purchased commercially. PBMCs were isolated from leukapheresis product or whole blood by Ficoll-Paque PLUS gradient centrifugation. PBMCs were either cryopreserved at -140°C or used fresh in the expansion assay. The QIAamp Micro DNA Kit was used to extract genomic DNA from the CD4+ T cells.

This sample is drawn from a study of CD4 T cells in relation to SARS-CoV-2 and coronaviruses (TCRdb year 2021). Turning to the overall study: In the ViraFEST assay, PBMCs were grown with antigen for approximately 11 days, and TCR beta CDR3s were then sequenced to identify antigen-specific clonal expansions. Expansion assays from other donors in the study were sequenced with a different, Illumina-based TCR-beta assay. An HIV-1 Nef peptide pool or a no-peptide culture served as the negative reference condition. The Adaptive Biotechnologies TCR-sequencing kit was used to sequence samples from a few pre-COVID donors and the naive versus memory experiments, whereas other data were Illumina-based. Shared crossreactive spike epitopes were mapped to their HLA restriction using patient-derived lymphoblastoid cell lines. The study assessed, at the TCR clonotype level, memory CD4+ T cell crossreactivity between SARS-CoV-2 and common cold coronavirus spike proteins.

Germline trimming: 7 bases from V, 1 base from J; junction bases outside gene matches: 5. There are 14 amino acids in the CDR3, from cysteine to phenylalanine inclusive. Only the CDR3 portion is preserved as DNA: 42 bases, with reading frame beginning at the first base. The germline V gene encodes CDR1 SQVTM and CDR2 ANQGSEA. Findings and caveats that apply to the study as a whole: Significantly weaker SARS-CoV-2-driven expansion was shown by crossreactive clones than by monoreactive clones, consistent with antigenic imprinting. Since the crossreactivity analysis centred on spike protein, crossreactivity against other viral proteins was not assessed. Memory CD4+ clonotypes crossrecognizing SARS-CoV-2 and at least one common cold coronavirus spike were found in approximately 60% of donors. Pre-pandemic and post-infection samples were not both contributed by any donor, so tracing of the source of pre-existing responses was limited. The study was limited by small numbers of patients and tested TCRs.

Library generation was performed with the immunoSEQ multiplex PCR assay. As for how the authors treated the data: During preprocessing, nonproductive sequences were removed, along with CDR3s that did not begin with C, did not end with F or W, or were shorter than 7 amino acids. Antigen-specific clonotypes were called with the MANAFEST web app, based on expansion relative to reference and other culture wells. A clone was considered positive if the clone showed significant expansion compared with the reference culture in 2 of 3 replicate wells at an FDR below 0.05. Positive clones also required significant expansion versus all other tandem wells and an odds ratio above 5. After three terminal residues were trimmed from each end, CDR3 homology was quantified as pairwise Levenshtein distance using the stringdist R package. TCRdb limited this immuneACCESS table to in-frame rearrangements with V and J called. A share of clones is missing; checked studies link under half to unresolved V genes, and the rest is unexplained. The V and J calls and clone size were taken over from that table, and D and trimming were inferred from the DNA. The sample records about 23,000 clones, about 70% of which are singletons. Approximately 15% of the sample lies in the top ten.

The rearrangement combines TRBV29-1 with TRBJ2-1, and 9 junctional nucleotides match TRBD1. What was sequenced was CD4+ T cells from PBMCs, cultured in vitro. The sequence came from a human donor in good health. Read as DNA, the sequence is TGCAGCGCCCCGGGACAGGGATCCTACAATGAGCAGTTCTTC. This sequence encodes CSAPGQGSYNEQFF.